This TCR beta chain derives from a study of shared clonotypes between healthy human individuals. CDR1 is SGDLS and CDR2 is YYNGEE in the germline V gene. V was cut by 0 bases and J by 1 base, with 8 bases left in between. This CDR3 contains 15 residues. Notes on this clone: Within the sample, other DNA sequences also encode this same CDR3.

TCRdb keeps only in-frame clones here, not all; method: immunoSEQ multiplex PCR. The repertoire holds nearly 1 million clones, with approximately 80% as singletons. The V and J genes are TRBV9 and TRBJ1-3, with D possibly TRBD1 on 5 matching bases. The specimen sequenced was memory CD4+ T cells sorted from blood. Subset: CD45RA-negative fraction. The clonotype was recovered from a man aged 18 to 29 in good health. The CDR3, as DNA: TGTGCCAGCAGCGTAGACGGGGGTTCTGGAAACACCATATATTTT. This codes for CASSVDGGSGNTIYF.